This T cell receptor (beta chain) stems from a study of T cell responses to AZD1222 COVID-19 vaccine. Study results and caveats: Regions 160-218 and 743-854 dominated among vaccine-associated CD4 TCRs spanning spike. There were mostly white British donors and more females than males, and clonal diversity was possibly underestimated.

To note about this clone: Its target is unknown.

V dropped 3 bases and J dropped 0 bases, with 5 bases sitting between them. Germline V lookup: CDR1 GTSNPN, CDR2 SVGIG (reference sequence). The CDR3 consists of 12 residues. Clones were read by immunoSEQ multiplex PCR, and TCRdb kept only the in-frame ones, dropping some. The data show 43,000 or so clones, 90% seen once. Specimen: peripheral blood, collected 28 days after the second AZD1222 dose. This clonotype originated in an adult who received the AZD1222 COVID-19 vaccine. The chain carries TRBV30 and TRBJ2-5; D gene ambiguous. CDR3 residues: CAWSPNQETQYF. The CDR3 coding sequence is TGTGCCTGGAGCCCCAACCAAGAGACCCAGTACTTC.